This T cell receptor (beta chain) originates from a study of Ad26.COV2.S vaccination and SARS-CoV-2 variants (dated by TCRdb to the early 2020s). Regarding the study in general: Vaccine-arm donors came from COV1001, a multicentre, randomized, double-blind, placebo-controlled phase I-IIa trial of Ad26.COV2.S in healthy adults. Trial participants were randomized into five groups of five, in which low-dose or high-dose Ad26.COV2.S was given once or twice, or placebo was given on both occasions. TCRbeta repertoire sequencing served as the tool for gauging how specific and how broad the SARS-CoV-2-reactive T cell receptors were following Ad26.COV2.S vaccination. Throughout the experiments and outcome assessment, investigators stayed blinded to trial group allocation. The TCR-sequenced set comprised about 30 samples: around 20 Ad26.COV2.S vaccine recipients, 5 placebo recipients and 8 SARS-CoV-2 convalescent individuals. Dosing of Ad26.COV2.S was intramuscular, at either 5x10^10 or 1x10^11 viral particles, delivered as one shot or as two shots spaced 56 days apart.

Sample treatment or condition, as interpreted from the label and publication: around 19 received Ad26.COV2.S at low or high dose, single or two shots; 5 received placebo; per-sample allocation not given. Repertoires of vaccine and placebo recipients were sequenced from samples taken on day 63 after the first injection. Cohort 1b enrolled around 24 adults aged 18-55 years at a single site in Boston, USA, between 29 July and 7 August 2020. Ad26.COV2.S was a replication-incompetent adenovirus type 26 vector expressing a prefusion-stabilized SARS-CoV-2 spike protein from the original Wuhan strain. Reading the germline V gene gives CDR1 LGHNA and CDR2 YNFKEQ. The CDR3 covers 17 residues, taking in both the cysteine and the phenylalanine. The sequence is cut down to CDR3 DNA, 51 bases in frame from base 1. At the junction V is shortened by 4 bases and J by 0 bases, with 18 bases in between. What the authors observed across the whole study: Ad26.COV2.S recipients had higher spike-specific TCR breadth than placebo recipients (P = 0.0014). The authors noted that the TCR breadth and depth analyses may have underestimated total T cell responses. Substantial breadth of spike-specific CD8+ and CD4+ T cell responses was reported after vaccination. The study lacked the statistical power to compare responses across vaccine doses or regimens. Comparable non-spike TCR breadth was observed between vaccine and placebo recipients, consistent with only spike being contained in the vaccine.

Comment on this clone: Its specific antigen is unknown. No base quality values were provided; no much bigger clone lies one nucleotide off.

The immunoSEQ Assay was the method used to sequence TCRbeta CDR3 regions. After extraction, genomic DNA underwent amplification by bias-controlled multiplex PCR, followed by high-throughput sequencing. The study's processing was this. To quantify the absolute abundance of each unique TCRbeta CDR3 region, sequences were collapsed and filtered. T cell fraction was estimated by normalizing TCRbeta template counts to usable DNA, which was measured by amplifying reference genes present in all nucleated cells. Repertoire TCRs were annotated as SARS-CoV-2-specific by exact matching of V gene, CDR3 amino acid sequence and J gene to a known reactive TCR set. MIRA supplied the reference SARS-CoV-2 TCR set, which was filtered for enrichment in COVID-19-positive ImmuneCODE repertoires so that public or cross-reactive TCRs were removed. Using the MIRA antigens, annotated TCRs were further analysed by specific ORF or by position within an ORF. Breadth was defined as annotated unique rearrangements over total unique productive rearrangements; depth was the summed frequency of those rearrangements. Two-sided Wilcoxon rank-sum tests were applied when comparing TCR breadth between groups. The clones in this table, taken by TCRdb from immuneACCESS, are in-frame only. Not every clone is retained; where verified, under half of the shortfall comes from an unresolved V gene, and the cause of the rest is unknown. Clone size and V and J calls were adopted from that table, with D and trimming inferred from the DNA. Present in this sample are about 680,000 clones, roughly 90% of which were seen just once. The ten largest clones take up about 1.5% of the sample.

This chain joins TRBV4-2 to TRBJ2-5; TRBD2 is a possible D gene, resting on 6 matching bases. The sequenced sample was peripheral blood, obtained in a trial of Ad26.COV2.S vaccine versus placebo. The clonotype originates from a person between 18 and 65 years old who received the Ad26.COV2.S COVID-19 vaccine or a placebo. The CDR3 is CASSPDPGRGYQETQYF. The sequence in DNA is TGTGCCAGCAGCCCGGACCCGGGTCGGGGGTACCAAGAGACCCAGTACTTC.